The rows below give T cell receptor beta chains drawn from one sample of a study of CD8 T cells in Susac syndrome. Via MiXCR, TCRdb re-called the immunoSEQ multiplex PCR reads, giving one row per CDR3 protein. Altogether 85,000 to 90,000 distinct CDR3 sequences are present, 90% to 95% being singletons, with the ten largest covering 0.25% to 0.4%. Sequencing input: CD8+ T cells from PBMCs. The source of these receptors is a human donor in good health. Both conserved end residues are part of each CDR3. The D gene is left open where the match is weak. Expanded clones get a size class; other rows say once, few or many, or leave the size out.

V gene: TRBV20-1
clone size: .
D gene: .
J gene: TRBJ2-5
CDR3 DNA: TGCAGTGCTAGAGATGGGGGGACAGTACAAGAGACCCAGTACTTC
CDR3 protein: CSARDGGTVQETQYF

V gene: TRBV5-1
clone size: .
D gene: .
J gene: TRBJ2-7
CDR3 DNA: TGCGCCAGCAGCCAATATCCGGACGGGCCCTACGAGCAGTACTTC
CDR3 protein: CASSQYPDGPYEQYF

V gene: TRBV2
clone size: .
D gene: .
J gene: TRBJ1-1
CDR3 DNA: TGTGCCAGCATCACGGGCATGAACACTGAAGCTTTCTTT
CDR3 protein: CASITGMNTEAFF

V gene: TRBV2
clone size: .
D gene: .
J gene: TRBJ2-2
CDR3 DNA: TGTGCCCGCACGACCGCGAACACCGGGGAGCTGTTTTTT
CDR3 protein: CARTTANTGELFF

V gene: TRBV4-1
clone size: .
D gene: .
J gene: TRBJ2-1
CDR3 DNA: TGCGCCAGCAGCCAGGGGGCCCCGGGGAATGAGCAGTTCTTC
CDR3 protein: CASSQGAPGNEQFF

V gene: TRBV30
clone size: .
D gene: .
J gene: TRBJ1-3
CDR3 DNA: TGTGCCTGGAGTGTTCTGACAGCCTCTGGAAACACCATATATTTT
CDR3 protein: CAWSVLTASGNTIYF

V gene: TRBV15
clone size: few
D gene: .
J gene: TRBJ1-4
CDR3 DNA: TGTGCCACCAGCAGGTTCTCGGGGCCCGAAAAACTGTTTTTT
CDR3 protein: CATSRFSGPEKLFF

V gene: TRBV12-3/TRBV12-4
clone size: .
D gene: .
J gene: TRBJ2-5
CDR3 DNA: TGTGCCAGCAGTCCCGGGGGCTCGGAGACCCAGTACTTC
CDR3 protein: CASSPGGSETQYF

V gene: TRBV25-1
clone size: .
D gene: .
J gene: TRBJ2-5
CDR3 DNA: TGTGCCAGCAGTGAATTGTCCGGCCAAGAGACCCAGTACTTC
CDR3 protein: CASSELSGQETQYF

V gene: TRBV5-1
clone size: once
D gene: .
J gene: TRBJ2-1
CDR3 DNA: TGCGCCAGCAGCTTGGGCGGGGCTGAGCAGTTCTTC
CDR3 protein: CASSLGGAEQFF

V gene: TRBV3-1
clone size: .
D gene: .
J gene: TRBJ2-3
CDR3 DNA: TGTGCCAGCAGCCAAGAGGAGGGACTTTTCACAGATACGCAGTATTTT
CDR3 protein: CASSQEEGLFTDTQYF

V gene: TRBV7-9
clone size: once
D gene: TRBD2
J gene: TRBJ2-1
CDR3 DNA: TGTGCCAGCAGCCGCCCCACGGGGGAGGGGTATGAGCAGTTCTTC
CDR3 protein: CASSRPTGEGYEQFF

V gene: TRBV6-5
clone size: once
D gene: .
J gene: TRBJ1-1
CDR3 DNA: TGTGCCAGCAGTTACTCCCAGGGACTTGAAGCTTTCTTT
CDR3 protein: CASSYSQGLEAFF

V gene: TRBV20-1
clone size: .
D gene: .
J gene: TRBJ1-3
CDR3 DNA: TGCAGTGCTAGCCAGGGGAACTCTGGAAACACCATATATTTT
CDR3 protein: CSASQGNSGNTIYF

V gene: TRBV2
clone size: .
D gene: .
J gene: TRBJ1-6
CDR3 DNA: TGTGCCAGCCGTGAGGGGTTTTGGGATTCACCCCTCCACTTT
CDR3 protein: CASREGFWDSPLHF

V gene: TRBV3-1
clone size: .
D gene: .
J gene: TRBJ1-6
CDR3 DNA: TGTGCCAGCAGCCAAGGAGGCGACGTTAATTCACCCCTCCACTTT
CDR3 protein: CASSQGGDVNSPLHF

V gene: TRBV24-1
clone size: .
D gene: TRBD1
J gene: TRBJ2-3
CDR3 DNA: TGTGCCACCAGTGATCGGGACAGGGGAGGCGATACGCAGTATTTT
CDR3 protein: CATSDRDRGGDTQYF

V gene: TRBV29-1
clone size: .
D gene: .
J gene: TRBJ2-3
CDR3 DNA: TGCAGCGTTGAGACGGTCGGGGATACGCAGTATTTT
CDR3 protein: CSVETVGDTQYF

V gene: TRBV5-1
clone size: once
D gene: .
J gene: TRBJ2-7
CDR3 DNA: TGCGCCAGCAGCTTGGAACACACCTACGAGCAGTACTTC
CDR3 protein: CASSLEHTYEQYF

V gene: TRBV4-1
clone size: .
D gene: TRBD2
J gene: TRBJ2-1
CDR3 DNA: TGCGCCAGCAGCCTTCATGGGGTAGCGGGGAATGAGCAGTTCTTC
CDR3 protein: CASSLHGVAGNEQFF

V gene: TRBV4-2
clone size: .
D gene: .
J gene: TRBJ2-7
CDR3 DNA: TGTGCCAGCAGCCAAGATGCGGGAAACGAGCAGTACTTC
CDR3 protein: CASSQDAGNEQYF

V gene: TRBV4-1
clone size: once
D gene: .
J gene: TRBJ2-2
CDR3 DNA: TGCGCCAGCAGCCACACCGCCTTAGACACCGGGGAGCTGTTTTTT
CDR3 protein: CASSHTALDTGELFF

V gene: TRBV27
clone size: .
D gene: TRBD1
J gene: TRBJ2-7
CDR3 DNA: TGTGCCAGCAGTGGGACAGGCCCCTACGAGCAGTACTTC
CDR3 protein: CASSGTGPYEQYF